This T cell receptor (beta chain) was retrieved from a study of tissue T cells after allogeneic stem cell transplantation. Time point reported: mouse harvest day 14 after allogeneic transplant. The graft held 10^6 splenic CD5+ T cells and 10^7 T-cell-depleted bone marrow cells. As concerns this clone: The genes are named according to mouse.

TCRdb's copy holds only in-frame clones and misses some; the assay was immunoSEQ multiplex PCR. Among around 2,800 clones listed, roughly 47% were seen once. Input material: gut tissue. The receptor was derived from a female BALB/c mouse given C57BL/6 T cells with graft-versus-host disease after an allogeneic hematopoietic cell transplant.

CDR3 loop: CASSLSVSGNTLYF. The covered CDR3 bases are TGTGCCAGCAGTCTGTCGGTTTCTGGAAATACGCTCTAT. The chain links TRBV26 to TRBJ1-3; no clear D. Sequencing ends 1 residue short of the CDR3 end; the germline J gene provides the rest. The CDR3 is 14 residues long. Trimming removed 0 bases from V and 0 bases from J, with 3 bases in between. The V gene's germline CDR1 is KGHPV and CDR2 FQNQEV (reference sequence).